This TCR beta chain emerged from a study of CD8 T cells in ankylosing spondylitis. Study findings and constraints: In the blood and synovial fluid of reactive arthritis, some motif variants had been previously reported. It appeared that ankylosing spondylitis blood was characterized by a TCR beta motif of several highly homologous variants.

Per the germline V gene, CDR1 is LGHNA and CDR2 is YSLEER. The CDR3 totals 15 residues. With 4 bases removed from V and 7 bases from J, the gap between germline ends came to 20 bases. TCRdb reanalysed the 5' RACE reads using MiXCR and keeps one entry per CDR3 protein. Of 200,000 to 250,000 distinct CDR3 sequences detected, 7.3% appear once; the ten largest clones hold approximately 15%. In its sample, this clonotype was seen many times. Its antigen is not identified. The chain employs TRBV4-3 and TRBJ2-7; a weak D match, TRBD1 (6 bases). The receptor was derived from a male donor with ankylosing spondylitis. The sample comprised blood, either unsorted or a sorted T cell fraction (not recorded which). For the CDR3, the DNA is TGCGCCAGCAGCCGGGGCGAGGGGACACATCTTGAGCAGTACTTC. Protein: CASSRGEGTHLEQYF.